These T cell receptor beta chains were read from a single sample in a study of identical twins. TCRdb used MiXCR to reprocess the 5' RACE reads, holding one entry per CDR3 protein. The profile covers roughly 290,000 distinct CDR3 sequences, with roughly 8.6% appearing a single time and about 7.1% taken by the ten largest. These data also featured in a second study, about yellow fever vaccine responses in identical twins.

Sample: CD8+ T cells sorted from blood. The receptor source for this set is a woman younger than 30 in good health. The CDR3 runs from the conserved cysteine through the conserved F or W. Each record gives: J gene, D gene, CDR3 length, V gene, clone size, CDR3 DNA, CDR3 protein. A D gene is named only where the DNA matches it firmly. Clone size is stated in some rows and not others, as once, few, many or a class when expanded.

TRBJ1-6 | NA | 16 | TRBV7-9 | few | TGTGCCAGCAGCTTAGCTGATCTAGGCTTGAATTCACCCCTCCACTTT | CASSLADLGLNSPLHF
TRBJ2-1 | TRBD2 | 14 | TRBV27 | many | TGTGCCAGCAGCCGGCAGCCGGGGGGCAATGAGCAGTTCTTC | CASSRQPGGNEQFF
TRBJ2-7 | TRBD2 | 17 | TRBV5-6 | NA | TGTGCCAGCAGCGGCGGGACTAGCGGGCAATTTTTGGCCGAGCAGTACTTC | CASSGGTSGQFLAEQYF
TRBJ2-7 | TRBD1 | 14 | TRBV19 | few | TGTGCCAGTACACCAACAGGGGCGTCCTACGAGCAGTACTTC | CASTPTGASYEQYF
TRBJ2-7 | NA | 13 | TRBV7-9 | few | TGTGCCAGCGCAGAGTCAGGCTCCTACGAGCAGTACTTC | CASAESGSYEQYF
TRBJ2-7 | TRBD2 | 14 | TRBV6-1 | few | TGTGCCAGCGGAGGAGGGACTAGCGGATACGAGCAGTACTTC | CASGGGTSGYEQYF
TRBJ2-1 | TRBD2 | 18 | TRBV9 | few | TGTGCCAGCAGCGGAGAGTCCCCGACTAGCGGGAGGCCCAATGAGCAGTTCTTC | CASSGESPTSGRPNEQFF
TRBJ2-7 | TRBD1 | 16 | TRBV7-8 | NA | TGTGCCAGCAGCCCTCGGCCCGGGACAGGGGCCAGCGAGCAGTACTTC | CASSPRPGTGASEQYF
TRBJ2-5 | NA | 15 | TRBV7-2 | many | TGTGCCAGCAGCTTAGAAGCCCTCCTCGGAGAGACCCAGTACTTC | CASSLEALLGETQYF
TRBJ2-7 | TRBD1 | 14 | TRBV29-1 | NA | TGCAGCGTTGAAGGAACAGGGGCCACCTACGAGCAGTACTTC | CSVEGTGATYEQYF
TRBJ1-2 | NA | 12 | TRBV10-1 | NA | TGCGCCAGCACTATCTCCGGGGGGGGCTACACCTTC | CASTISGGGYTF
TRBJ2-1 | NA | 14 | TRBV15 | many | TGTGCCACCAGCAGACCGGGACCATACAATGAGCAGTTCTTC | CATSRPGPYNEQFF
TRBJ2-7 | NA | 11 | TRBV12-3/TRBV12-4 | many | TGTGCCAGCAGTCGTACCAGCGAGCAGTACTTC | CASSRTSEQYF
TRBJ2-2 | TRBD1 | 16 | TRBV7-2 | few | TGTGCCAGCAGCGTAAACAGGGGAATTGGGGCCGGGGAGCTGTTTTTT | CASSVNRGIGAGELFF
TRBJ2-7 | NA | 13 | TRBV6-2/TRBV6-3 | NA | TGTGCCAGCAACCCTTCAGTGTCCTACGAGCAGTACTTC | CASNPSVSYEQYF
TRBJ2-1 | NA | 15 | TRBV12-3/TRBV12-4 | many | TGTGCCAGCAGTTCAGACGGGAGCTCCTACAATGAGCAGTTCTTC | CASSSDGSSYNEQFF
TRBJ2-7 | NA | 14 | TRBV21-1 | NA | TGTGCCAGCAGCAAAGAGTGTCGGAGCTACGAGCAGTACTTC | CASSKECRSYEQYF
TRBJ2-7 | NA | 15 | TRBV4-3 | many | TGCGCCAGCAGCCAAGACCGGGAATTGGGCTACGAGCAGTACTTC | CASSQDRELGYEQYF
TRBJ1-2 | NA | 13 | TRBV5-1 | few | TGCGCCAGCAGCACCGCCGAGGGGCCTGGCTACACCTTC | CASSTAEGPGYTF
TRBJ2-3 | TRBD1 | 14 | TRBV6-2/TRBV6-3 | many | TGTGCCAGCAGTTTCGGACAGGGTGCAGATACGCAGTATTTT | CASSFGQGADTQYF
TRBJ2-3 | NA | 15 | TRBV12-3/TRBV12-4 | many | TGTGCCAGCAGGCTAGCAATCCAGCCTTCGGATACGCAGTATTTT | CASRLAIQPSDTQYF
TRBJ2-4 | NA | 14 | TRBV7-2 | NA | TGTGCCAGCAGCTTAACAGGGACCAAAAACATTCAGTACTTC | CASSLTGTKNIQYF
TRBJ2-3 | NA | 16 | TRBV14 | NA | TGTGCCAGCAGCCAAGTTGACAGAGCTAGCACAGATACGCCGTATTTT | CASSQVDRASTDTPYF
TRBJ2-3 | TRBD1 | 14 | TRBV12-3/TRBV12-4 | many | TGTGCCAGCAAGGACAGGGGGTCGGCAGATACGCAGTATTTT | CASKDRGSADTQYF
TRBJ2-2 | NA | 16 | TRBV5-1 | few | TGCGCCAGCAGCCCACCGGGTGGGGTGAACACCGGGGAGCTGTTTTTT | CASSPPGGVNTGELFF
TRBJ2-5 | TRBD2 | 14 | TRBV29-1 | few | TGCAGCGCCTGTGAGGTAGACGGGGGGGAGACCCAGTACTTC | CSACEVDGGETQYF
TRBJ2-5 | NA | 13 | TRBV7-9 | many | TGTGCCAGCAGCCGGACTGGGGCGGAGACCCAGTACTTC | CASSRTGAETQYF
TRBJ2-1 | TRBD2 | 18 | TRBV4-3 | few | TGCGCCAGCAGCCAAGATGTTCGTGGGAGCGGGAGCTACAATGAGCAGTTCTTC | CASSQDVRGSGSYNEQFF
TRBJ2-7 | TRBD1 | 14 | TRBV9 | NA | TGTGCCAGCAGCGTTTCGGGACAGGGCACGGAGCAGTACTTC | CASSVSGQGTEQYF
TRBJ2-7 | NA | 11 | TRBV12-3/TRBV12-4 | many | TGTGCCAGCACGGGTGGCTACGAGCAGTACTTC | CASTGGYEQYF
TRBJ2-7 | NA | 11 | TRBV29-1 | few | TGCAGCGTTGAAAAGGATTACGAGCAGTACTTC | CSVEKDYEQYF
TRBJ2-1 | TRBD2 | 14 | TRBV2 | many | TGTGCCAGCAGGCCCAGCGGGGGTAATAATGAGCAGTTCTTC | CASRPSGGNNEQFF
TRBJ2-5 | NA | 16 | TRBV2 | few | TGTGCCAGCAGTGAAGTAGCCGGGGACCTCCAAGAGACCCAGTACTTC | CASSEVAGDLQETQYF
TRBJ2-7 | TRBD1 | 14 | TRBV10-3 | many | TGTGCCATCAGCGAGGGACAGAGACTCTACGAGCAGTACTTC | CAISEGQRLYEQYF
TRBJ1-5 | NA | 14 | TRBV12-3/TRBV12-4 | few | TGTGCCAGCAGTCCAAAGATGGTCAATCAGCCCCAGCATTTT | CASSPKMVNQPQHF